Listed below are T cell receptor beta chains from one sample, sequenced in a study of graft-versus-host responses after intestinal transplantation. Antigen specificity for these receptors is unknown. Sequencing was performed with immunoSEQ multiplex PCR; in TCRdb, only in-frame clones are kept and a portion is missing. This sample carries about 85,000 clones, around 90% of them seen once, and the ten largest clones take around 7.6%. The sequenced sample was unstimulated CD8+ T cells sorted from spleen or lymph node cells, obtained before transplant. These receptor sequences come from a human donor who was the organ donor for an intestinal transplant. The CDR3 runs from the conserved cysteine through the conserved F or W. D genes are given only for firm matches. Clone size is given for some rows only: seen once, a few or many times, or a class if the clone is expanded.

V: TRBV10-3
length: 12
J: TRBJ2-2
D: .
size: .
CDR3: CAISPAAGELFF
DNA: TGTGCCATCTCCCCGGCGGCCGGGGAGCTGTTTTTT

V: TRBV5-6
length: 16
J: TRBJ2-7
D: TRBD2
size: once
CDR3: CASSLGLAMSSYEQYF
DNA: TGTGCCAGCAGCTTGGGACTAGCTATGAGCTCCTACGAGCAGTACTTC

V: TRBV5-4
length: 14
J: TRBJ2-7
D: .
size: once
CDR3: CASSHRDSSYEQYF
DNA: TGTGCCAGCAGCCACCGGGACTCCTCCTACGAGCAGTACTTC

V: TRBV7-6
length: 14
J: TRBJ2-1
D: .
size: .
CDR3: CASSSHEGVYEQFF
DNA: TGTGCCAGCAGCTCCCACGAGGGGGTTTATGAGCAGTTCTTC

V: TRBV6-4
length: 15
J: TRBJ1-4
D: .
size: .
CDR3: CASSARRWVARKLFF
DNA: TGTGCCAGCAGTGCAAGACGTTGGGTGGCGCGAAAACTGTTTTTT

V: TRBV29-1
length: 13
J: TRBJ2-7
D: .
size: .
CDR3: CSVGTADFYEQYF
DNA: TGCAGCGTAGGGACCGCTGACTTCTACGAGCAGTACTTC

V: TRBV19
length: 15
J: TRBJ2-7
D: TRBD2
size: .
CDR3: CASSIGPPGGLEQYF
DNA: TGTGCCAGTAGTATAGGCCCCCCGGGGGGGCTCGAGCAGTACTTC

V: TRBV9
length: 15
J: TRBJ1-2
D: TRBD1
size: .
CDR3: CASSEYSGTGDGYTF
DNA: TGTGCCAGCAGCGAGTATTCCGGGACAGGGGATGGCTACACCTTC

V: TRBV9
length: 17
J: TRBJ2-1
D: TRBD2
size: .
CDR3: CASSVVPSGRAGNEQFF
DNA: TGTGCCAGCAGCGTAGTACCTAGCGGGAGAGCTGGCAATGAGCAGTTCTTC

V: TRBV11-1
length: 14
J: TRBJ1-1
D: .
size: .
CDR3: CASSSIRVSTEAFF
DNA: TGTGCCAGCAGCTCTATTCGGGTGTCGACTGAAGCTTTCTTT

V: TRBV15
length: 17
J: TRBJ1-5
D: TRBD1
size: .
CDR3: CATSRDAGTGGNQPQHF
DNA: TGTGCCACCAGCAGAGATGCTGGGACAGGGGGTAATCAGCCCCAGCATTTT

V: TRBV7-9
length: 13
J: TRBJ2-7
D: .
size: .
CDR3: CASSSGDSYEQYF
DNA: TGTGCCAGCAGCTCCGGGGACTCCTACGAGCAGTACTTC

V: TRBV2
length: 16
J: TRBJ1-4
D: TRBD1
size: .
CDR3: CASSDLEGQGGEKLFF
DNA: TGTGCCAGCAGTGATCTAGAGGGACAGGGAGGAGAAAAACTGTTTTTT

V: TRBV7-6
length: 13
J: TRBJ2-7
D: .
size: .
CDR3: CASSLGVGYEQYF
DNA: TGTGCCAGCAGCTTGGGAGTCGGGTACGAGCAGTACTTC

V: TRBV6-1
length: 14
J: TRBJ2-7
D: .
size: .
CDR3: CASSEGLRFYEQYF
DNA: TGTGCCAGCAGTGAGGGTCTACGGTTCTACGAGCAGTACTTC

V: TRBV6-1
length: 14
J: TRBJ1-1
D: TRBD1
size: .
CDR3: CASSVQGAGVEAFF
DNA: TGTGCCAGCAGTGTACAGGGGGCGGGTGTTGAAGCTTTCTTT

V: TRBV10-3
length: 14
J: TRBJ1-6
D: .
size: .
CDR3: CAISESPNLSPLHF
DNA: TGTGCCATCAGTGAGTCTCCCAATCTTTCACCCCTCCACTTT

V: TRBV5-6
length: 18
J: TRBJ2-7
D: TRBD2
size: .
CDR3: CASSLASWGASGSYEQYF
DNA: TGTGCCAGCAGCTTGGCATCCTGGGGGGCTAGCGGGTCCTACGAGCAGTACTTC

V: TRBV27
length: 18
J: TRBJ2-5
D: TRBD2
size: .
CDR3: CASSSTPQLAGDQETQYF
DNA: TGTGCCAGCAGTTCGACCCCTCAGTTAGCGGGAGATCAGGAGACCCAGTACTTC

V: TRBV21-1
length: 14
J: TRBJ2-7
D: .
size: .
CDR3: CASSKGIRGLEQYF
DNA: TGTGCCAGCAGCAAAGGGATAAGGGGGCTTGAGCAGTACTTC

V: TRBV19
length: 15
J: TRBJ2-1
D: .
size: .
CDR3: CASSHGDLPYNEQFF
DNA: TGTGCCAGCTCGCACGGGGATCTCCCCTACAATGAGCAGTTCTTC

V: TRBV6-5
length: 12
J: TRBJ1-4
D: TRBD1
size: .
CDR3: CASRSGQSKLFF
DNA: TGTGCCAGCAGGTCGGGACAGTCAAAACTGTTTTTT

V: TRBV7-9
length: 15
J: TRBJ2-1
D: TRBD2
size: .
CDR3: CASSLGPSGSYEQFF
DNA: TGTGCCAGCAGCTTAGGCCCTAGCGGGAGCTATGAGCAGTTCTTC

V: TRBV4-1
length: 14
J: TRBJ2-1
D: .
size: .
CDR3: CASSQPDGPNEQFF
DNA: TGCGCCAGCAGCCAACCCGACGGGCCCAATGAGCAGTTCTTC

V: TRBV5-5
length: 15
J: TRBJ1-5
D: .
size: .
CDR3: CASSPVGGADQPQHF
DNA: TGTGCCAGCAGCCCGGTAGGGGGGGCCGATCAGCCCCAGCATTTT

V: TRBV10-2
length: 16
J: TRBJ2-1
D: .
size: .
CDR3: CASSESGGSAYNEQFF
DNA: TGCGCCAGCAGTGAGTCAGGGGGGAGCGCCTACAATGAGCAGTTCTTC

V: TRBV4-1
length: 15
J: TRBJ2-1
D: .
size: .
CDR3: CASSQEGRTYNEQFF
DNA: TGCGCCAGCAGCCAAGAAGGGCGGACCTACAATGAGCAGTTCTTC

V: TRBV4-1
length: 15
J: TRBJ2-7
D: TRBD2
size: .
CDR3: CASSQAIGGGNEQYF
DNA: TGCGCCAGCAGCCAAGCGATAGGCGGGGGGAACGAGCAGTACTTC

V: TRBV6-5
length: 15
J: TRBJ1-1
D: TRBD1
size: once
CDR3: CASSARTGVNTEAFF
DNA: TGTGCCAGCAGTGCTCGGACAGGAGTTAACACTGAAGCTTTCTTT

V: TRBV27
length: 17
J: TRBJ1-5
D: .
size: .
CDR3: CASSLLSESGSNQPQHF
DNA: TGTGCCAGCAGTTTATTATCCGAGTCAGGCAGCAATCAGCCCCAGCATTTT

V: TRBV7-6
length: 12
J: TRBJ2-7
D: .
size: .
CDR3: CASSLYGTEQYF
DNA: TGTGCCAGCAGCTTATATGGCACAGAGCAGTACTTC

V: TRBV15
length: 16
J: TRBJ2-3
D: .
size: .
CDR3: CATSRGDPPSTDTQYF
DNA: TGTGCCACCAGCAGAGGTGATCCCCCTAGCACAGATACGCAGTATTTT

V: TRBV10-3
length: 11
J: TRBJ2-7
D: .
size: once
CDR3: CAITSGNEQYF
DNA: TGTGCCATCACGTCAGGAAACGAGCAGTACTTC

V: TRBV2
length: 13
J: TRBJ2-2
D: TRBD2
size: .
CDR3: CAGGEANTGELFF
DNA: TGTGCCGGGGGGGAGGCGAACACCGGGGAGCTGTTTTTT

V: TRBV6-1
length: 8
J: TRBJ2-7
D: .
size: once
CDR3: CAPPEQYF
DNA: TGTGCCCCCCCTGAGCAGTACTTC

V: TRBV11-2
length: 16
J: TRBJ2-5
D: TRBD2
size: .
CDR3: CASSVTLAGGQETQYF
DNA: TGTGCCAGCAGCGTGACGTTAGCGGGAGGGCAAGAGACCCAGTACTTC

V: TRBV11-2
length: 14
J: TRBJ2-1
D: TRBD1
size: .
CDR3: CASSLDRAWDEQFF
DNA: TGTGCCAGCAGCCTGGACAGGGCATGGGATGAGCAGTTCTTC

V: TRBV28
length: 16
J: TRBJ2-1
D: TRBD1
size: .
CDR3: CASSFGDRGYDNEQFF
DNA: TGTGCCAGCAGTTTTGGGGACAGGGGATACGACAATGAGCAGTTCTTC

V: TRBV29-1
length: 12
J: TRBJ1-2
D: .
size: .
CDR3: CSVEDRAYGYTF
DNA: TGCAGCGTTGAAGACAGGGCTTATGGCTACACCTTC

V: TRBV7-9
length: 16
J: TRBJ2-5
D: TRBD2
size: .
CDR3: CASSLRTSGRGETQYF
DNA: TGTGCCAGCAGCTTACGGACTAGCGGGAGAGGTGAGACCCAGTACTTC

V: TRBV11-2
length: 12
J: TRBJ2-7
D: .
size: .
CDR3: CASSARDFEQYF
DNA: TGTGCCAGCAGCGCCAGGGATTTCGAGCAGTACTTC

V: TRBV5-1
length: 16
J: TRBJ1-6
D: .
size: .
CDR3: CASSTAHSSYNSPLHF
DNA: TGCGCCAGCAGCACCGCGCACAGCTCCTATAATTCACCCCTCCACTTT

V: TRBV19
length: 15
J: TRBJ2-2
D: .
size: .
CDR3: CASSIMGTSTGELFF
DNA: TGTGCCAGTAGTATAATGGGGACCTCCACCGGGGAGCTGTTTTTT

V: TRBV7-3
length: 13
J: TRBJ2-3
D: .
size: .
CDR3: CASSSLLHNTQYF
DNA: TGTGCCAGCAGCTCACTTCTACATAATACGCAGTATTTT

V: TRBV7-9
length: 18
J: TRBJ2-5
D: .
size: once
CDR3: CASSLWWRKRDNSETQYF
DNA: TGTGCCAGCAGCTTATGGTGGCGGAAAAGGGACAATTCGGAGACCCAGTACTTC

V: TRBV29-1
length: 12
J: TRBJ1-2
D: .
size: .
CDR3: CSVALTDYGYTF
DNA: TGCAGCGTTGCCCTGACTGACTATGGCTACACCTTC

V: TRBV5-1
length: 16
J: TRBJ2-1
D: TRBD2
size: .
CDR3: CASSLGSSGPYNEQFF
DNA: TGCGCCAGCAGCTTGGGGTCTAGCGGCCCCTACAATGAGCAGTTCTTC

V: TRBV11-3
length: 18
J: TRBJ2-7
D: .
size: .
CDR3: CASSLDARSGLRGYEQYF
DNA: TGTGCCAGCAGCTTAGACGCACGGTCAGGTTTACGTGGTTACGAGCAGTACTTC

V: TRBV2
length: 13
J: TRBJ1-1
D: .
size: once
CDR3: CASVPGPNTEAFF
DNA: TGTGCCAGTGTCCCCGGGCCTAACACTGAAGCTTTCTTT

V: TRBV10-3
length: 13
J: TRBJ1-5
D: .
size: once
CDR3: CAIRGRSNQPQHF
DNA: TGTGCCATCAGAGGACGGAGCAATCAGCCCCAGCATTTT